The rows below give T cell receptor beta chains drawn from one sample of a study of shared clonotypes between healthy human individuals. Measured with immunoSEQ multiplex PCR; TCRdb has only the in-frame clones, and not every one. Here the sample spans about 2.1 million clones, approximately 92% being singletons. Sequenced: naive CD8+ T cells from PBMCs. These receptors were obtained from a man aged 18 to 35 in good health. Some clones in this sample may be carry-over from other donors' samples. CDR3s include the opening cysteine and the closing phenylalanine or tryptophan. A D gene is named only where the DNA matches it firmly. Size is stated for part of the rows, as once, few or many counts, or as a class when the clone is expanded.

.	TRBV27	.	TRBJ1-5	13	TGTGCCAGCAGATCAATAAGCAATCAGCCCCAGCATTTT	CASRSISNQPQHF
.	TRBV27	.	TRBJ2-6	15	TGTGCCAGCAGTCCCCGGAGGGCGGGGGCCAACGTCCTGACTTTC	CASSPRRAGANVLTF
.	TRBV5-8	TRBD2	TRBJ2-7	15	TGTGCCAGCAGCCCCGTAGCGGGAGGGTCCTACGAGCAGTACTTC	CASSPVAGGSYEQYF
.	TRBV28	.	TRBJ2-1	16	TGTGCCAGCAGCGCCAATAGCGGAAGCTCCTACAATGAGCAGTTCTTC	CASSANSGSSYNEQFF
.	TRBV6-1	.	TRBJ1-5	15	TGTGCCAGCAGTGAAGTGGCAGGGTATGGTCAGCCCCAGCATTTT	CASSEVAGYGQPQHF
few	TRBV7-9	.	TRBJ2-7	13	TGTGCCAGCAGCCCCGGCGACAGCTACGAGCAGTACTTC	CASSPGDSYEQYF
.	TRBV6-5	TRBD1	TRBJ1-2	13	TGTGCCAGCAGTTCCGACAGGGTCAATGGCTACACCTTC	CASSSDRVNGYTF
.	TRBV15	.	TRBJ2-7	13	TGTGCCACCAGCAGAGGTCAACGGGACGAGCAGTACTTC	CATSRGQRDEQYF
.	TRBV6-1	.	TRBJ1-5	14	TGTGCCAGCAGAGTCAGGGTTAGCAATCAGCCCCAGCATTTT	CASRVRVSNQPQHF
.	TRBV7-6	.	TRBJ2-7	14	TGTGCCAGCAGCCAAGAACGGGCTCCCTACGAGCAGTACTTC	CASSQERAPYEQYF
.	TRBV6-5	TRBD2	TRBJ2-5	15	TGTGCCAGCAGAAAGGGACTAGCGGGACGAGAGACCCAGTACTTC	CASRKGLAGRETQYF
.	TRBV5-1	TRBD1	TRBJ2-7	14	TGCGCCAGCAGCTACGGGACAGGATACTACGAGCAGTACTTC	CASSYGTGYYEQYF
few	TRBV28	.	TRBJ1-1	13	TGTGCCAGCAGTTTGACAGCGAACACTGAAGCTTTCTTT	CASSLTANTEAFF
.	TRBV7-6	TRBD1	TRBJ1-1	14	TGTGCCAGCAGCCAACGGGACAGGGAGGCTGAAGCTTTCTTT	CASSQRDREAEAFF
.	TRBV27	.	TRBJ1-5	14	TGTGCCAGCAGTCCTAGGGGTCTTGATCAGCCCCAGCATTTT	CASSPRGLDQPQHF
.	TRBV6-1	TRBD1	TRBJ1-1	13	TGTGCCAGCCGACAGGGGCAGGGGACTGAAGCTTTCTTT	CASRQGQGTEAFF
.	TRBV7-9	.	TRBJ2-1	14	TGTGCCAGCAGCTCCGAATCCTCCTACAATGAGCAGTTCTTC	CASSSESSYNEQFF
.	TRBV6-1	TRBD1	TRBJ1-2	15	TGTGCCAGCAGGTTGGGGACAGGGTCTGGGAGAGGCTACACCTTC	CASRLGTGSGRGYTF
.	TRBV29-1	.	TRBJ2-1	15	TGCAGCGCGGGGGGCGGGATGAAGGTCTACAATGAGCAGTTCTTC	CSAGGGMKVYNEQFF
once	TRBV11-2	.	TRBJ2-7	14	TGTGCCAGCAGCTTAGATCTAGGAGGCTACGAGCAGTACTTC	CASSLDLGGYEQYF
.	TRBV4-1	.	TRBJ1-1	14	TGCGCCAGCAGCACCCGAATAGGGGACACTGAAGCTTTCTTT	CASSTRIGDTEAFF
.	TRBV5-4	.	TRBJ1-1	14	TGTGCCAGCAGCTTTTGGACCGACAACACTGAAGCTTTCTTT	CASSFWTDNTEAFF
.	TRBV28	.	TRBJ2-6	15	TGTGCCAGCAGTTACAGGGCAACGGGGGCCAACGTCCTGACTTTC	CASSYRATGANVLTF
.	TRBV7-9	.	TRBJ2-1	14	TGTGCCAGCAGCTTAGACTATATCTGGAAGGAGCAGTTCTTC	CASSLDYIWKEQFF
.	TRBV6-1	TRBD1	TRBJ2-5	14	TGTGCCAGCAGTGAAGCGGGACAGGGGAAGACCCAGTACTTC	CASSEAGQGKTQYF
.	TRBV27	TRBD1	TRBJ2-7	15	TGTGCCAGTAGTTTGGTAGGGACAGGAACCTACGAGCAGTACTTC	CASSLVGTGTYEQYF
.	TRBV13	TRBD2	TRBJ2-1	17	TGTGCCAGCAGCCCGAGGTGGGCTAGCGGGAGGTCGAATGAGCAGTTCTTC	CASSPRWASGRSNEQFF
.	TRBV27	.	TRBJ2-5	15	TGTGCCAGCGGCCCCCTGCGCAGGGAACAAGAGACCCAGTACTTC	CASGPLRREQETQYF
.	TRBV7-9	.	TRBJ1-3	17	TGTGCCAGCAGCCCACCCGGAGGGGCCGGGTCTGGAAACACCATATATTTT	CASSPPGGAGSGNTIYF
.	TRBV29-1	.	TRBJ2-7	13	TGCAGCGTTGAAGGCTCCAACGGCTACGAGCAGTACTTC	CSVEGSNGYEQYF
.	TRBV7-9	TRBD1	TRBJ1-2	14	TGTGCCAGCAGCTCTGGGACAGCCAGGTATGGCTACACCTTC	CASSSGTARYGYTF
.	TRBV28	.	TRBJ1-1	15	TGTGCCAGCAGTTGGGGGGTACAGTTCGCCACTGAAGCTTTCTTT	CASSWGVQFATEAFF
.	TRBV2	.	TRBJ1-1	8	TGTGCCAGTCCTAAAGCTTTCTTT	CASPKAFF
once	TRBV28	TRBD1	TRBJ2-3	16	TGTGCCAGCAGTTTATTGACTGGACAGGGAACAGATACGCAGTATTTT	CASSLLTGQGTDTQYF
.	TRBV28	TRBD1	TRBJ1-5	15	TGTGCCAGCTGGAGACAGGGGGCAGGCAATCAGCCCCAGCATTTT	CASWRQGAGNQPQHF
once	TRBV6-1	TRBD1	TRBJ2-7	12	TGTGCCTCCGGGACAGCTTACTACGAGCAGTACTTC	CASGTAYYEQYF
.	TRBV6-7	.	TRBJ2-6	18	TGTGCCAGCAGTGTTCCCCTGCGTTTACAAAGTCGGGCCAACGTCCTGACTTTC	CASSVPLRLQSRANVLTF
.	TRBV27	.	TRBJ2-2	16	TGTGCCAGCAACTCACGCCCGGGAAGGGACACCGGGGAGCTGTTTTTT	CASNSRPGRDTGELFF
.	TRBV2	TRBD2	TRBJ2-3	15	TGTGCCAGCAGGGGACTAGCGGGAGCGACAGATACGCAGTATTTT	CASRGLAGATDTQYF
.	TRBV7-3	.	TRBJ2-1	15	TGTGCCAGCAGCTCGGGACCTCTCTCCCCCAATGAGCAGTTCTTC	CASSSGPLSPNEQFF
.	TRBV4-2	.	TRBJ2-2	16	TGTGCCAGCAGCCAAGGGGACCGTAGTCCACCGGTCGAGCTGTTTTTT	CASSQGDRSPPVELFF
.	TRBV10-1	TRBD2	TRBJ2-3	14	TGCGCCAGATCTTCTAGCGGGAGCACAGATACGCAGTATTTT	CARSSSGSTDTQYF